The 28 T cell receptor beta chains in this list originate from one sample, sequenced in a study of follicular helper T cells after annual influenza vaccination. The repertoire was sequenced with immunoSEQ multiplex PCR; TCRdb's copy has only in-frame clones and lacks some. The table lists roughly 9,600 clones, 80% to 85% of them singletons. Time point specified: 2013-2014 season, 7 days after vaccination. The starting material was CXCR5- memory CD4+ T cells sorted from blood, obtained 7 days after influenza vaccination. The origin of the receptors is an adult who received the influenza vaccine.

The chain has TRBV6-5 and TRBJ2-5; D might be TRBD2 (6 bases). The CDR3 extends over 13 amino acids. Germline lookup yields CDR1 MNHEY and CDR2 SVGAGI. V lost 0 bases and J lost 6, with 8 bases in between. DNA for the CDR3: TGTGCCAGCAGTTACTCGACTAGTCAGACCCAGTACTTC. Translated: CASSYSTSQTQYF.

V gene TRBV28 combines with J gene TRBJ2-7; 7 nucleotides match TRBD1. Germline values: CDR1 MDHEN, CDR2 SYDVKM. The ends lost 11 bases at V and 3 bases at J; junction bases unmatched: 10. This CDR3 contains 13 residues. CDR3: CAVDRDGDYEQYF. Here the CDR3 DNA reads TGTGCCGTCGACAGGGACGGTGACTACGAGCAGTACTTC.

A few counts support this clone. The chain recombines TRBV19 with TRBJ2-2; D call uncertain. The V end was cut by 5 bases, the J end by 1 base, with 8 bases between. The CDR3 is 14 amino acids. CDR1 is LNHDA, CDR2 SQIVND, per germline (reference sequence). The CDR3 spells CASSVRLNTGELFF. The CDR3 DNA reads as TGTGCCAGTAGTGTGCGTCTGAACACCGGGGAGCTGTTTTTT.

Here the CDR3 DNA reads TGCCCCCCCGGGGGGGCCAACGTCCTGACTTTC. It specifies CPPGGANVLTF. This rearrangement joins TRBV29-1 to TRBJ2-6; no firm D call. The CDR3 is 11 residues long. Per the germline V gene, CDR1 is SQVTM and CDR2 is ANQGSEA.

The rearrangement uses TRBV11-2 and TRBJ2-1; no reliable D call. Trimming stripped 4 bases from V and 12 bases from J, with 16 bases between. The CDR3 consists of 13 residues. The germline V gene has CDR1 SGHAT and CDR2 FQNNGV. Here the CDR3 reads CASSSVSGWGQFF. CDR3 DNA: TGTGCCAGCAGCTCCGTTTCGGGTTGGGGGCAGTTCTTC.

This chain connects TRBV10-3 to TRBJ1-2; a weak D match, TRBD1 (5 bases). Germline loops: CDR1 ENHRY, CDR2 SYGVKD. V gave up 6 bases and J gave up 4 bases, with 15 bases separating them. The CDR3 loop spans 14 amino acids. The CDR3 here is CAIRGDAEGYGYTF. The CDR3 region has the DNA TGTGCCATCAGGGGGGACGCGGAGGGCTATGGCTACACCTTC.

This chain connects TRBV28 to TRBJ2-7, with TRBD1 matching over 7 bases. V was clipped by 8 bases and J by 6 bases; unmatched bases: 7. This CDR3 is 12 amino acids long. Germline values: CDR1 MDHEN, CDR2 SYDVKM. DNA of the CDR3: TGTGCCAGCGACATCTCAGGGGGCGAGCAGTACTTC. Its protein is CASDISGGEQYF.

The rearrangement uses TRBV6-1 and TRBJ2-2, with D possibly being TRBD2 (7 bases). V was pared by 3 bases and J by 5 bases, with 13 bases between. The CDR3 has 15 residues. Germline CDR1 and CDR2: MNHNS and SASEGT. The CDR3, as DNA: TGTGCCAGCAGTGATGGGGGGGCCGGTACCGGGGAGCTGTTTTTT. It yields the protein CASSDGGAGTGELFF.

The chain is built from TRBV5-4 and TRBJ2-7, with D possibly being TRBD1 (7 bases). V was pared by 4 bases and J by 2 bases, with 16 bases between. The CDR3 consists of 15 residues. The V gene's germline CDR1 is SGHNT and CDR2 YYREEE (reference sequence). Here the CDR3 reads CASSRGGQGAYEQYF. The CDR3 bases are TGTGCCAGCAGCCGGGGAGGCCAGGGGGCCTACGAGCAGTACTTC.

V gene TRBV4-3 combines with J gene TRBJ2-3; TRBD2 agrees at 8 bases. The CDR3 is 17 residues long. Germline V gene sequence: CDR1 LGHNA, CDR2 YSLEER. Trimming removed 5 bases from V and 6 bases from J; junction bases left unmatched: 16. This chain's CDR3 is CASSYSRRRGAGDTQYF. The CDR3 nucleotides read TGCGCCAGCAGCTATAGCCGTAGGCGGGGGGCTGGTGATACGCAGTATTTT.

The rearrangement uses TRBV7-9 and TRBJ2-7; D is unclear. The CDR3 runs to 17 residues. Germline values: CDR1 SEHNR, CDR2 FQNEAQ (reference sequence). The germline V and J ends were trimmed by 5 bases and 1 base, with 21 bases remaining between them. The CDR3 loop is CASSPDGAFDVSYEQYF. The CDR3 nucleotides are TGTGCCAGCAGCCCGGACGGAGCTTTCGATGTGTCCTACGAGCAGTACTTC.

The rearrangement links TRBV5-6 to TRBJ2-1; D gene ambiguous. In germline, CDR1 is SGHDT, CDR2 YYEEEE. Trimming removed 3 bases from V and 7 bases from J, with 17 bases in between. The CDR3 contains 15 residues. This chain's CDR3 is CASSYYKGRLNEQFF. The CDR3 DNA follows: TGTGCCAGCAGCTACTACAAGGGTCGTTTGAATGAGCAGTTCTTC. The full variable domain, rest sourced from reference TRBV5-6 and TRBJ2-1, is DAGVTQSPTHLIKTRGQQVTLRCSPKSGHDTVSWYQQALGQGPQFIFQYYEEEERQRGNFPDRFSGHQFPNYSSELNVNALLLGDSALYLCASSYYKGRLNEQFFGPGTRLTVL.

The chain links TRBV2 to TRBJ2-1, with TRBD2 matching 7 bases. V trimming: 1 base; J trimming: 8 bases; junction bases outside the gene matches: 11. The germline V gene has CDR1 SNHLY and CDR2 FYNNEI. The CDR3 consists of 16 residues. The CDR3, as DNA: TGTGCCAGCAGTGAAGGGGTGTCGCGGGAGTCCCATGAGCAGTTCTTC. This encodes CASSEGVSRESHEQFF.

The CDR3, as DNA: TGTGCCAGCTCACCACCAAGCGGGGGGGCGAATGAGCAGTTCTTC. It encodes CASSPPSGGANEQFF. The V call is TRBV18, the J call TRBJ2-1; 10 bases align to TRBD2. The CDR3 consists of 15 residues. Unmatched junction bases numbered 3, after V lost 0 bases and J lost 7 bases. Germline V gene lookup returns CDR1 KGHSH and CDR2 LQKENI. Filled out from reference TRBV18 and TRBJ2-1, the complete variable domain reads NAGVMQNPRHLVRRRGQEARLRCSPMKGHSHVYWYRQLPEEGLKFMVYLQKENIIDESGMPKERFSAEFPKEGPSILRIQQVVRGDSAAYFCASSPPSGGANEQFFGPGTRLTVL.

The chain combines TRBV6-5 with TRBJ2-2; 10 nucleotides agree with TRBD1. In germline, CDR1 is MNHEY, CDR2 SVGAGI. V was pared by 9 bases and J by 4 bases, with 2 bases of the junction left unmatched. CDR3 length: 13 amino acids. CDR3 bases: TGTGCCAGTCGGACAGGGGGCACCGGGGAGCTGTTTTTT. This translates into CASRTGGTGELFF.

The chain employs TRBV18 and TRBJ1-1; unclear D gene. V was shortened by 4 bases and J by 1 base, with 7 bases between the two germline ends. CDR1 and CDR2 from the germline V gene are KGHSH and LQKENI. The CDR3 is 13 amino acids. CDR3 sequence reads: CASSQATNTEAFF. The CDR3 region has the DNA TGTGCCAGCTCACAGGCTACGAACACTGAAGCTTTCTTT.

V usage is TRBV6-1 and J usage is TRBJ1-6, with D possibly matching TRBD1 (5 bases). CDR1 is MNHNS, CDR2 SASEGT, per germline. Trimming removed 2 bases from V and 10 bases from J, with 15 bases in between. The CDR3 covers 15 residues. CDR3 loop: CASSEKDSRGSPLHF. CDR3 DNA sequence: TGTGCCAGCAGTGAAAAGGACTCCCGGGGCTCACCCCTCCACTTT.

This chain uses TRBV6-6 with TRBJ2-7, with D perhaps matching TRBD2 (6 bases). This CDR3 is 13 amino acids long. CDR1 MNHNY and CDR2 SVGAGI come from the germline V gene (reference sequence). Between the trimmed V and J ends, which lost 8 bases and 6 bases, there was a span of 17 bases. For the CDR3, the DNA is TGTGCCAGCTGTGGCGGAGGGTCCGGCGAGCAGTACTTC. This sequence encodes CASCGGGSGEQYF.

This clone was picked up one time. V is TRBV30 and J is TRBJ2-7; TRBD1 aligns across 7 bases. V was clipped by 4 bases and J by 2 bases; unmatched bases: 5. Per germline, CDR1 GTSNPN and CDR2 SVGIG (reference sequence). The CDR3 is made up of 13 amino acids. The CDR3 DNA is TGTGCCTGGAAAAGGACAGGTGCCTACGAGCAGTACTTC. This sequence encodes CAWKRTGAYEQYF.

V and J are TRBV4-2 and TRBJ2-2; no reliable D call. CDR3 length: 17 residues. Germline V gene sequence: CDR1 LGHNA, CDR2 YNFKEQ. V lost 4 bases to trimming and J lost 1 base, with 16 bases between them. CDR3 DNA: TGTGCCAGCAGCCTATTAGGGCAGAGCCAGAACACCGGGGAGCTGTTTTTT. Amino acids: CASSLLGQSQNTGELFF.

The genes are TRBV6-1 and TRBJ1-2; D gene unclear. Germline V gene lookup returns CDR1 MNHNS and CDR2 SASEGT. The CDR3 contains 13 residues. The V end was cut by 4 bases, the J end by 1 base, with 7 bases between. CDR3 sequence: CASSVTDNYGYTF. The DNA for the CDR3 is TGTGCCAGCAGTGTCACGGATAACTATGGCTACACCTTC.

The genes are TRBV7-9 and TRBJ2-1; TRBD2 agrees at 8 bases. CDR3 size: 18 residues. Germline V gene sequence: CDR1 SEHNR, CDR2 FQNEAQ (reference sequence). Losses at the gene ends were 1 base for V and 9 bases for J; bases not matched to a gene: 17. The CDR3 nucleotides are TGTGCCAGCAGCTTAGGGACCTATCTAGCGGGTCGGGTCGTTGAGCAGTTCTTC. Translation gives CASSLGTYLAGRVVEQFF.

This clone was seen more than once but under ten times. J is TRBJ2-7 and V is TRBV19, with D unclear. Germline V lookup: CDR1 LNHDA, CDR2 SQIVND (reference sequence). This CDR3 has 13 residues. The germline V and J ends were trimmed by 5 bases and 7 bases, with 15 bases remaining between them. The DNA for the CDR3 is TGTGCCAGTAGTGAAGGACCTTCTCGGGAGCAGTACTTC. Its protein is CASSEGPSREQYF.

The V and J genes are TRBV23-1 and TRBJ1-1; D remains ambiguous. TRBV23-1 falls under the ORF class, with uncertain function. V was clipped by 0 bases and J by 11 bases, with 7 bases between them. This CDR3 spans 11 amino acids. The CDR3 protein is CASSQSHGAFF. The CDR3 nucleotides read TGCGCCAGCAGTCAATCCCATGGTGCTTTCTTT.

This clone was seen a few times. V usage is TRBV5-1 and J usage is TRBJ1-2; tentative D call: TRBD1 (6 bases). Germline CDR1 and CDR2: SGHRS and YFSETQ. The length of the CDR3 is 16 residues. Trimming removed 1 base at V and 7 bases at J, with 20 bases between. CDR3 sequence (DNA): TGCGCCAGCAGCTTGTCGAGCGGCAGGGGATTTGGTGGCTACACCTTC. Translation gives CASSLSSGRGFGGYTF.

The rearrangement links TRBV4-3 to TRBJ2-7, with 8 bases aligning to TRBD2. Losses at the gene ends were 0 bases for V and 0 bases for J; bases not matched to a gene: 4. Germline V gene data show CDR1 as LGHNA and CDR2 as YSLEER. CDR3 length equals 16 residues. The CDR3 is CASSQDPSGGSYEQYF. The CDR3 DNA reads TGCGCCAGCAGCCAAGATCCCAGCGGGGGCTCCTACGAGCAGTACTTC.

This rearrangement joins TRBV10-3 to TRBJ2-3; tentatively, D is TRBD2 (6 bases). The V end was cut by 9 bases, the J end by 0 bases, with 13 bases between. This CDR3 is built from 14 residues. Germline V lookup: CDR1 ENHRY, CDR2 SYGVKD. The CDR3 bases are TGTGCCATGAAGGAGGGCATGAGCACAGATACGCAGTATTTT. This codes for CAMKEGMSTDTQYF.

This chain joins TRBV5-8 and TRBJ1-2; D not certain. CDR3 length: 11 amino acids. Trimming pared 2 bases from V and 4 bases from J, leaving 3 bases between. From germline, CDR1 is SGHTS and CDR2 YDEGEE. CDR3 region: CASSFGYGYTF. The CDR3 nucleotides are TGTGCCAGCAGCTTTGGCTATGGCTACACCTTC.